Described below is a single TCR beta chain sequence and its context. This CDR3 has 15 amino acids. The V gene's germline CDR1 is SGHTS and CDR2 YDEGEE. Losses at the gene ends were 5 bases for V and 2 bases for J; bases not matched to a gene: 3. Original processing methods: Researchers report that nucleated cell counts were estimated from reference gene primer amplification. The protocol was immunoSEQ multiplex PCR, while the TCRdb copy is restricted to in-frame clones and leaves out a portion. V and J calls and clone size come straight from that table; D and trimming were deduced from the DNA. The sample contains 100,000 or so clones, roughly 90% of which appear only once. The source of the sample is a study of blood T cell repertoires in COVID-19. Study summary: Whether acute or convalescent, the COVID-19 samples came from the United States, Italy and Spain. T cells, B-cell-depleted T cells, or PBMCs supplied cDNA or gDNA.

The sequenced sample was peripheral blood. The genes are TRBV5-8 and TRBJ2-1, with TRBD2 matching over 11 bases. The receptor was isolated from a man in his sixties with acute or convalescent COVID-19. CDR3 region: CASRGLAAPYNEQFF. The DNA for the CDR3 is TGTGCCAGCAGGGGACTAGCGGCACCCTACAATGAGCAGTTCTTC.